Below, 25 T cell receptor beta chains from the same sample are listed, as sequenced in a study of cytomegalovirus exposure and HLA in healthy donors. This PCR relied on a set of 60 Vbeta primers and 13 Jbeta primers. Clones were sequenced by immunoSEQ multiplex PCR, and TCRdb holds only the in-frame ones, with some missing. The sample has about 81,000 clones, over 70% seen once. Sequences were obtained from PBMCs. These receptors all stem from a man in his forties or fifties in good health and CMV-seropositive.

This clone was seen only a few times. The chain recombines TRBV5-1 with TRBJ2-2; 11 bases agree with TRBD2. The CDR3 consists of 20 residues. J was trimmed by 3 bases and V by 4 bases; bases with no gene match: 17. Germline-derived CDR1 and CDR2 are SGHRS and YFSETQ. CDR3 nucleotides: TGCGCCAGCAGCGTGTGGGGGGGACTAGCGGACGAGTGGGACACCGGGGAGCTGTTTTTT. Its protein is CASSVWGGLADEWDTGELFF.

By frequency in the sample, this clone is medium-sized. This chain uses TRBV19 with TRBJ2-5, with D unclear. This CDR3 has 13 residues. The germline V gene encodes CDR1 LNHDA and CDR2 SQIVND (reference sequence). V was cut by 4 bases and J by 5 bases, with 11 bases left in between. CDR3 nucleotide sequence: TGTGCCAGTAGTACGGTTTTGAGGGAGACCCAGTACTTC. Translated: CASSTVLRETQYF.

The chain joins TRBV2 to TRBJ2-7, with a possible D match to TRBD2 (6 bases). The germline CDR1 and CDR2 sequences are SNHLY and FYNNEI. Trimming stripped 6 bases from V and 8 bases from J, with 20 bases between. CDR3 length: 14 residues. CDR3 bases: TGTGCCAGCAGACCGGGACTGACTTTCCTTCAGCAGTACTTC. This gives the protein CASRPGLTFLQQYF.

The V and J genes are TRBV5-4 and TRBJ2-7; D may be TRBD2 (6 bases). CDR3 length: 16 residues. Trimming removed 4 bases from V and 5 bases from J, with 22 bases in between. In germline, CDR1 is SGHNT, CDR2 YYREEE (reference sequence). The DNA of the CDR3 is TGTGCCAGCAGCCCGTATGGCGGGACCCTCGCCCACGAGCAGTACTTC. Translation: CASSPYGGTLAHEQYF.

This chain uses TRBV2 with TRBJ2-2, with TRBD2 matching over 15 bases. Germline CDR1 reads SNHLY; CDR2 reads FYNNEI. CDR3 length: 16 amino acids. The V segment lost 8 bases and the J segment 4 bases; nucleotides outside the gene matches: 5. This CDR3 reads CASHGLAGGGTGELFF. CDR3 in DNA: TGTGCCAGCCATGGACTAGCGGGAGGGGGCACCGGGGAGCTGTTTTTT.

The chain joins TRBV7-9 to TRBJ1-2; TRBD1 matches 8 bases. CDR1 is SEHNR, CDR2 FQNEAQ, per germline (reference sequence). The CDR3 is 15 amino acids. V shed 1 base, J shed 4 bases, and the junction held 5 bases outside the gene matches. Here the CDR3 reads CASSLDLGTGYGYTF. The CDR3 DNA sequence: TGTGCCAGCAGCTTAGATCTAGGGACAGGCTATGGCTACACCTTC.

The V gene is TRBV4-1, the J gene TRBJ2-7, with 9 bases identical to TRBD2. The germline CDR1 and CDR2 sequences are MGHRA and YSYEKL. J gave up 4 bases and V 0 bases, and 19 bases lay outside the gene matches. This CDR3 is built from 20 residues. The CDR3 bases are TGCGCCAGCAGCCAAGAAAGGAGGGACATAACCCCGGGACTAGCTTACGAGCAGTACTTC. Its translation: CASSQERRDITPGLAYEQYF.

This clone occurred once. The junction departs from the called germline gene at one end, perhaps through a read error. The rearrangement uses TRBV7-7 and TRBJ2-1, with TRBD1 matching 10 bases. The CDR3 runs to 15 residues. Germline assignment: CDR1 SSHAT and CDR2 FNYEAQ (reference sequence). CDR3 sequence: CASSLGQGAYNEQFF. Written as DNA, the CDR3 is TGTGCTAGCAGCTTAGGACAGGGGGCCTACAATGAGCAGTTCTTC. Filled out from reference TRBV7-7 and TRBJ2-1, the complete variable domain reads GAGVSQSPRYKVTKRGQDVTLRCDPISSHATLYWYQQALGQGPEFLTYFNYEAQPDKSGLPSDRFSAERPEGSISTLTIQRTEQRDSAMYRCASSLGQGAYNEQFFGPGTRLTVL.

V gene TRBV21-1 combines with J gene TRBJ2-2; TRBD1, the table's D call, was not compared with the DNA. TRBV21-1 constitutes a pseudogene. The CDR3 covers 15 residues. In nucleotides, the CDR3 is TGTGCCAGCAGCGCCAGGGGGGCTTACGCCGGGGAGCTGTTTTTT. Residues: CASSARGAYAGELFF.

This rearrangement joins TRBV4-1 to TRBJ2-1, with 11 bases identical to TRBD2. Unmatched junction bases numbered 1, after V lost 1 base and J lost 5 bases. There are 15 residues in the CDR3. Germline CDR1 MGHRA, CDR2 YSYEKL. In DNA, the CDR3 is TGCGCCAGCAGCCAAGGACTAGCGGGACACAATGAGCAGTTCTTC. Residues: CASSQGLAGHNEQFF.

The genes are TRBV14 and TRBJ2-1, with TRBD2 identical over 8 bases. There are 18 residues in the CDR3. With V trimmed by 5 bases and J by 0 bases, 12 bases remained unmatched. Germline CDR1 is SGHDN and CDR2 is FVKESK. This chain's CDR3 is CASSSRPTSALSYNEQFF. In nucleotides, the CDR3 is TGTGCCAGCAGCTCGCGCCCGACTAGCGCCCTCTCCTACAATGAGCAGTTCTTC.

This chain connects TRBV10-3 to TRBJ1-2, with a possible D match to TRBD1 (6 bases). CDR3 length: 13 residues. Per germline, CDR1 ENHRY and CDR2 SYGVKD. The germline V and J ends were trimmed by 3 bases and 4 bases, with 9 bases remaining between them. DNA of the CDR3: TGTGCCATCAGTGAAGGGGGTTCCTATGGCTACACCTTC. Protein sequence: CAISEGGSYGYTF.

This chain connects TRBV2 to TRBJ1-1, with D possibly TRBD1 on 6 matching bases. The CDR3 length is 13 residues. Germline CDR1 and CDR2: SNHLY and FYNNEI. Trimming stripped 11 bases from V and 3 bases from J, with 16 bases between. The DNA for the CDR3 is TGTGCCGGAAGGACAGATCGCGACACTGAAGCTTTCTTT. This translates into CAGRTDRDTEAFF.

The chain recombines TRBV18 with TRBJ2-3; the D gene is possibly TRBD2 (5 bases). The length of the CDR3 is 17 residues. Germline V CDR1 and CDR2: KGHSH, LQKENI. Trimming took 0 bases from V and 1 from J, leaving 14 bases between them. The CDR3 DNA follows: TGTGCCAGCTCACCACCTTCGGGCCTGGGAGGCACAGATACGCAGTATTTT. It yields the protein CASSPPSGLGGTDTQYF.

This rearrangement joins TRBV5-4 to TRBJ2-6; possible D gene TRBD1, 6 bases. CDR1 SGHNT and CDR2 YYREEE come from the germline V gene (reference sequence). Trimming shortened V by 5 bases and J by 0 bases, and 9 bases separated the two germline ends. This CDR3 has 15 residues. The CDR3 loop is CASSRQVSGANVLTF. The CDR3 DNA sequence: TGTGCCAGCAGTCGACAGGTCTCTGGGGCCAACGTCCTGACTTTC.

The chain combines TRBV5-4 with TRBJ2-7, with 11 bases matching TRBD1. Germline V gives CDR1 SGHNT, CDR2 YYREEE (reference sequence). CDR3 size: 18 residues. After removal of 1 base from V and 2 bases from J, the junction contained 11 bases not matched to a gene. CDR3 coding DNA: TGTGCCAGCAGCTTGTTGGGGACAGGGGGAGAAAAGCCCTACGAGCAGTACTTC. Translating it yields CASSLLGTGGEKPYEQYF.

This clone was counted a few times. CDR3: CASSLVGANTGELFF. The CDR3 coding sequence is TGTGCCAGCAGCTTAGTTGGAGCGAACACCGGGGAGCTGTTTTTT. The rearrangement links TRBV7-2 to TRBJ2-2; no clear D gene. Germline lookup yields CDR1 SGHTA and CDR2 FQGNSA. The CDR3 has 15 residues. Trimming shortened V by 1 base and J by 0 bases, and 6 bases separated the two germline ends.

The chain employs TRBV19 and TRBJ2-2; D uncertain. Germline V gene data show CDR1 as LNHDA and CDR2 as SQIVND (reference sequence). V lost 6 bases to trimming and J lost 1 base, with 6 bases between them. The CDR3 is made up of 13 amino acids. The CDR3 protein is CASSPVNTGELFF. The CDR3 coding sequence is TGTGCCAGTAGCCCGGTGAACACCGGGGAGCTGTTTTTT.

The V and J genes are TRBV5-4 and TRBJ1-2; a possible D gene is TRBD1 (6 bases). The CDR3 sequence is 16 residues long. In germline, CDR1 is SGHNT, CDR2 YYREEE (reference sequence). V dropped 5 bases and J dropped 1 base, with 18 bases sitting between them. CDR3 sequence (DNA): TGTGCCAGCAGTTCAACATTGGGGGCCCTTAACTATGGCTACACCTTC. Amino acids: CASSSTLGALNYGYTF.

The V gene is TRBV19, the J gene TRBJ2-2; possibly TRBD1 for D (5 bases). The germline V gene encodes CDR1 LNHDA and CDR2 SQIVND (reference sequence). V dropped 3 bases and J dropped 3 bases, with 14 bases sitting between them. The CDR3 is 16 residues long. As DNA, the CDR3 is TGTGCCAGTAGTATGTGGGCTAAAGGGGACACCGGGGAGCTGTTTTTT. Translating gives CASSMWAKGDTGELFF.

J is TRBJ2-1 and V is TRBV11-3; D might be TRBD2 (5 bases). This CDR3 contains 15 residues. Between the trimmed V and J ends, which lost 5 bases and 2 bases, there was a span of 13 bases. Germline V lookup: CDR1 SGHNT, CDR2 YENEEA. CDR3: CASSGSGIPYNEQFF. The CDR3 DNA is TGTGCCAGCAGCGGATCGGGAATCCCCTACAATGAGCAGTTCTTC.

This clone was counted once. J is TRBJ2-3 and V is TRBV27; 7 bases align to TRBD2. The CDR3 spans 16 residues. Trimming took 5 bases from V and 0 from J; bases not matched to a gene: 8. The germline gives CDR1 MNHEY, CDR2 SMNVEV (reference sequence). The CDR3 protein is CASSPSAGESTDTQYF. CDR3 coding DNA: TGTGCCAGCAGTCCCTCGGCGGGGGAAAGCACAGATACGCAGTATTTT.

This chain joins TRBV2 and TRBJ1-1; 7 nucleotides agree with TRBD1. The CDR3 totals 14 residues. J was trimmed by 0 bases and V by 4 bases; bases with no gene match: 2. CDR1 and CDR2 (germline): SNHLY, FYNNEI. CDR3 sequence (DNA): TGTGCCAGCAGTGTTGGGACAGTGAACACTGAAGCTTTCTTT. Translated, it gives CASSVGTVNTEAFF.

The count of this clone is one. This chain uses TRBV30 with TRBJ2-3, with a tentative D call TRBD1 (6 bases). In germline, CDR1 is GTSNPN, CDR2 SVGIG (reference sequence). This CDR3 has 13 amino acids. Trimming took off 5 bases at V and 0 bases at J, with 9 bases between the two ends. CDR3 DNA sequence: TGTGCCTGGGTAGGGGGTAGCACAGATACGCAGTATTTT. Residues: CAWVGGSTDTQYF.

The rearrangement joins TRBV19 to TRBJ1-6, with 7 bases aligning to TRBD1. The trim removed 7 bases at V and 5 bases at J, leaving 5 bases unmatched. This CDR3 is built from 14 residues. The germline V gene encodes CDR1 LNHDA and CDR2 SQIVND (reference sequence). CDR3 loop: CASNKGQNNSPLHF. For the CDR3, the DNA is TGTGCCAGTAATAAGGGACAGAATAATTCACCCCTCCACTTT.